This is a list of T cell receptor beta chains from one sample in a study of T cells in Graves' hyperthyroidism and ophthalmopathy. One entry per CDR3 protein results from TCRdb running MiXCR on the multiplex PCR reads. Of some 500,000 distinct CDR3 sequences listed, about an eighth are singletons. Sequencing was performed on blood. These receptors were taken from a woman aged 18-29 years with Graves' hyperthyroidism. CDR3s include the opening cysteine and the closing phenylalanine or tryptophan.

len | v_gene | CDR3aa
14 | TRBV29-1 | CSVEVLQGSYGYTF
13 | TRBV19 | CASAPGTTYEQYF
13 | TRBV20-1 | CSAPGLAYNEQFF
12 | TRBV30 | CAWTTMFGTQYF
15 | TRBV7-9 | CASSFTSGQRDTQYF
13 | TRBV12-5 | CASGPPGGPGQFF
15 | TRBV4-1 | CASSQGGYDRDEQFF
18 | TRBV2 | CARNKGFGLGGGDTEAFF
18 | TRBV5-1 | CASSLGGLASGRNNEQFF
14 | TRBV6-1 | CASSEGLAAGELFF
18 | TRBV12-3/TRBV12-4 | CASSVTGGGGSGANVLTF
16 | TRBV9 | CASSVEGGGGQETQYF
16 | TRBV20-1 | CSARDNGADWGYGYTF
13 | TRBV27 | CASSLSYQETQYF
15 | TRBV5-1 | CASRLRDLNVDGYTF
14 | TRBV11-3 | CASSLTGTGGEQYF
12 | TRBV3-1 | CASSQDRREAFF
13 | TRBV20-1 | CSAASTGALEAFF
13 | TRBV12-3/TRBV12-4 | CASRQGVNTEAFF
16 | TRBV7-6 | CASSLLQGTGTDTQYF
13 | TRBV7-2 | CASSLQLPYEQYF
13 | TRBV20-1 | CSALRIMNTEAFF
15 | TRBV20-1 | CSASGGSRSNQPQHF
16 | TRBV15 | CATSRDGVNGGTEAFF
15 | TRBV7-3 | CASSLGLAGVYEQYF
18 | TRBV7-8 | CASSLGDLAGVAKNIQYF
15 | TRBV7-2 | CASSRRDSLWDEQFF
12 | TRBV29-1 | CSAPGTFYGYTF
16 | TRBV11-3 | CASSLRRLVSTDTQYF
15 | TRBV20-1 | CSARDFAGGLNEQFF
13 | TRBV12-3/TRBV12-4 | CASSYTKNNEQFF
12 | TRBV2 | CASRTGGGTQYF
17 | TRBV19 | CASNVGKRVATNEKLFF
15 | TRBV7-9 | CASSAVRTGDTEAFF
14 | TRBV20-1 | CSARQLASMYEQFF